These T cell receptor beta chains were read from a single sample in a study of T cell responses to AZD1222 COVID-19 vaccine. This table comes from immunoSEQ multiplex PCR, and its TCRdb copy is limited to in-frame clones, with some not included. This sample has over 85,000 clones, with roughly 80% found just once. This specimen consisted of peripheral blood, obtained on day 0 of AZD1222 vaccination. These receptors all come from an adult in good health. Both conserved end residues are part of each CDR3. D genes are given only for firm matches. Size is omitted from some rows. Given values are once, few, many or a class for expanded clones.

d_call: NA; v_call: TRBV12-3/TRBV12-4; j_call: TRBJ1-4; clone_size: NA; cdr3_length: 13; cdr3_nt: TGTGCCAGCAGTTTAGGCCTTAATGAAAAACTGTTTTTT; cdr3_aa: CASSLGLNEKLFF
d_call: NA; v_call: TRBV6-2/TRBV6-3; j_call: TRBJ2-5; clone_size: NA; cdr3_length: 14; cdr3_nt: TGTGCCAGCAGTTACCCCATGAGTCGGGAGACCCAGTACTTC; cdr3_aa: CASSYPMSRETQYF
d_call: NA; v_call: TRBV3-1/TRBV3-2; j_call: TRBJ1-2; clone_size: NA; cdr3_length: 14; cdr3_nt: TGTGCCAGCAGCCTAGGACGTTCTTCCTACGGCTACACCTTC; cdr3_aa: CASSLGRSSYGYTF
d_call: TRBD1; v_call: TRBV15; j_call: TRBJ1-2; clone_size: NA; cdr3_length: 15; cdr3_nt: TGTGCCACCAGCCCCCCAGTGACAGGGAGAAATGGCTACACCTTC; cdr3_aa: CATSPPVTGRNGYTF
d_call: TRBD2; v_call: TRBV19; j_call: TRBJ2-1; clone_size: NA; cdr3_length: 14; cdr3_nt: TGTGCCAGTAGTATAGGCCAGCGGGGAAAAGAGCAGTTCTTC; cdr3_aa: CASSIGQRGKEQFF
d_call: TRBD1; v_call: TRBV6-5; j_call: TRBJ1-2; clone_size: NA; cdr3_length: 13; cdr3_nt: TGTGCCAGCAGGGCGACAGGGCAGAATGGCTACACCTTC; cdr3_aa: CASRATGQNGYTF
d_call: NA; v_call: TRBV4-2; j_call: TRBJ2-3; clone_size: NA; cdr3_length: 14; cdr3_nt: TGTGCCAGCAGCCAAATCTCTATTACAGATACGCAGTATTTT; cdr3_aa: CASSQISITDTQYF
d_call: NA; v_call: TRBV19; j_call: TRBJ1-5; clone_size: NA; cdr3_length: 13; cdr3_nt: TGTGCCAGTAGGGGGGAGGGGAATCAGCCCCAGCATTTT; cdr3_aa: CASRGEGNQPQHF
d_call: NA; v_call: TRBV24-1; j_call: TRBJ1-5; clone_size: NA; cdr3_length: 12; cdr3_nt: TGTGCCACCAGTGAGATGGATCAGCCCCAGCATTTT; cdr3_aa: CATSEMDQPQHF
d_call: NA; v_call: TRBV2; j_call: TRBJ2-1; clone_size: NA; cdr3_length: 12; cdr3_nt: TGTGCCAGCAGTGAAAGGCGGCATGAGCAGTTCTTC; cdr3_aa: CASSERRHEQFF
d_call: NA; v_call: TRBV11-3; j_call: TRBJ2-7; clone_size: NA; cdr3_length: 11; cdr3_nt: TGTGCCAGCAGCTTGACCTACGAGCAGTACTTC; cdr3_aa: CASSLTYEQYF
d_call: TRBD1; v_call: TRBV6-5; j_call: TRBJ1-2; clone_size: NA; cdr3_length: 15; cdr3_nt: TGTGCCAGCAGCCTCGGGACAGGGGGTGTTTATGGCTACACCTTC; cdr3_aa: CASSLGTGGVYGYTF
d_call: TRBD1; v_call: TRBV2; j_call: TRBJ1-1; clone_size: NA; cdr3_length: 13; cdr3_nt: TGTGCCAGAGGGGACAGTATGAACACTGAAGCTTTCTTT; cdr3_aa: CARGDSMNTEAFF
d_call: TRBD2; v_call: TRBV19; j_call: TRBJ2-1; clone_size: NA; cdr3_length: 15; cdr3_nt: TGTGCCAGTACCCCGGGACTAGCGGGTTACAATGAGCAGTTCTTC; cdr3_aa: CASTPGLAGYNEQFF
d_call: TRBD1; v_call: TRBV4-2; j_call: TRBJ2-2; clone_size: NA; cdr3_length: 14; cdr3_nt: TGTGCCAGCAGCCAGGCCAGGGGGCCCGGGGAGCTGTTTTTT; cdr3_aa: CASSQARGPGELFF
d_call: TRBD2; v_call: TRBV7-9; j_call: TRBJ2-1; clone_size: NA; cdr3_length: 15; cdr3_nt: TGTGCCAGCAGCTTAGTAGCGGGGGGCATCAATGAGCAGTTCTTC; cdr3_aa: CASSLVAGGINEQFF
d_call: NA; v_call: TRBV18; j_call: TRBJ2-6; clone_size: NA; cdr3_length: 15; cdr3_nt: TGTGCCAGCTCACCGGCCGCGGGTCGGGCCAACGTCCTGACTTTC; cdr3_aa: CASSPAAGRANVLTF
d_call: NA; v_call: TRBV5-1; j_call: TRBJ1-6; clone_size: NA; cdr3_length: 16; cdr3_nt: TGCGCCAGCAGCTTATCCGGGACGGCTCAAAATTCACCCCTCCACTTT; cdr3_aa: CASSLSGTAQNSPLHF
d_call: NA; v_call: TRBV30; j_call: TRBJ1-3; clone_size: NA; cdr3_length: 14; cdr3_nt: TGTGCCTGGAGAGTCGGCCACTCTGGAAACACCATATATTTT; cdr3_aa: CAWRVGHSGNTIYF
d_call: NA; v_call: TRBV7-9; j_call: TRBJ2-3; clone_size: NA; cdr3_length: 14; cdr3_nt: TGTGCCAGCAGCCTAGGCACCGGGGGAGATACGCAGTATTTT; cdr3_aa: CASSLGTGGDTQYF
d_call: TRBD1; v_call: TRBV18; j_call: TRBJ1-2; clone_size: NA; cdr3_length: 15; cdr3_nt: TGTGCCAGCACAACCGGACAGGGGTCAAACTATGGCTACACCTTC; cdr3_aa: CASTTGQGSNYGYTF
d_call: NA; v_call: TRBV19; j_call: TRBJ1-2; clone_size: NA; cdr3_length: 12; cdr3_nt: TGTGCCAGTACCACAGGGATCTATGGCTACACCTTC; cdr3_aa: CASTTGIYGYTF
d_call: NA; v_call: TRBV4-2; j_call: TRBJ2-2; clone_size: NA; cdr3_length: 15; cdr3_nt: TGTGCCAGCAGCCAAGCGCCGGCAGCCCCCGGGGAGCTGTTTTTT; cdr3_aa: CASSQAPAAPGELFF
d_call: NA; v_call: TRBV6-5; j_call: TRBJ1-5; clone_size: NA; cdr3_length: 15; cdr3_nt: TGTGCCAGCAGGAATGAGGGATTTGCCAATCAGCCCCAGCATTTT; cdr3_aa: CASRNEGFANQPQHF
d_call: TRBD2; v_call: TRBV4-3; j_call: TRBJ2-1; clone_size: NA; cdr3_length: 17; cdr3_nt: TGCGCCAGCAGCCAAGATCAATTAGCGGGACCTTACAATGAGCAGTTCTTC; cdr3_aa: CASSQDQLAGPYNEQFF
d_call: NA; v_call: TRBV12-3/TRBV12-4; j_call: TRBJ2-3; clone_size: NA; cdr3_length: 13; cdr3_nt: TGTGCCAGCAAACGGCTGATTACAGATACGCAGTATTTT; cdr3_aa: CASKRLITDTQYF
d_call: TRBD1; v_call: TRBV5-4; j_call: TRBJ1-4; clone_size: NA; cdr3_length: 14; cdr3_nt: TGTGCCAGCAGTTCCAGGGGGCAGAGTGAAAAACTGTTTTTT; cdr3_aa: CASSSRGQSEKLFF
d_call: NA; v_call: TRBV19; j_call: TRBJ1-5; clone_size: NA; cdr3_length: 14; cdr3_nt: TGTGCCAGTAGTATTAAGGGGTACAATCAGCCCCAGCATTTT; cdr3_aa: CASSIKGYNQPQHF
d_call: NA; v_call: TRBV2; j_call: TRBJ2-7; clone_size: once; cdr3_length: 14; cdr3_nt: TGTGCCAGCCATCTATCGACGGGGACCTACGAGCAGTACTTC; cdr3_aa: CASHLSTGTYEQYF
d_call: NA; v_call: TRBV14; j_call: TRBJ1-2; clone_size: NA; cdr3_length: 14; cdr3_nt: TGTGCCAGCAGCCAAGATCGGACAGACTATGGCTACACCTTC; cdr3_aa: CASSQDRTDYGYTF
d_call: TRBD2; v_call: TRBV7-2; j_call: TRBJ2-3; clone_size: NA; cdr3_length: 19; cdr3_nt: TGTGCCAGCAGCCTTCGACTAGCGGGGAATCCCTCAAAGCCAGATACGCAGTATTTT; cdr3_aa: CASSLRLAGNPSKPDTQYF
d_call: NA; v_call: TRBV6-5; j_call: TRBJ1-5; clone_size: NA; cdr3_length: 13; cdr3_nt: TGTGCCAGCACGAGGGGTCGGAATCAGCCCCAGCATTTT; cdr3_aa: CASTRGRNQPQHF
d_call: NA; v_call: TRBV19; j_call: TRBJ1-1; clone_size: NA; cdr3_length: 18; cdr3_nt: TGTGCCAGTAGCCCCCCGGGCTGGGGGGGGTCGACGAACACTGAAGCTTTCTTT; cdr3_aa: CASSPPGWGGSTNTEAFF
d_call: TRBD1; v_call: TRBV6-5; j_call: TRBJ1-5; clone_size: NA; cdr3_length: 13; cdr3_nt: TGTGCCAGCTTCAACCCGGACAGGGAAGCCCAGCATTTT; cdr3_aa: CASFNPDREAQHF
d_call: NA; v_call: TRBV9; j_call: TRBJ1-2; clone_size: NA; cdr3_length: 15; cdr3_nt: TGTGCCAGCAGCGTAGAGTTACAGTCTAACTATGGCTACACCTTC; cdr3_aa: CASSVELQSNYGYTF
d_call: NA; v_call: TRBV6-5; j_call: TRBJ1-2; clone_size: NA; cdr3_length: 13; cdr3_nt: TGTGCCAGCCACCCAAACACTAACTATGGCTACACCTTC; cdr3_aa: CASHPNTNYGYTF
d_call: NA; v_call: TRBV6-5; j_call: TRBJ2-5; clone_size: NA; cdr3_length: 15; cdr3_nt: TGTGCCAGCAATCCCCGCGGGGAGGTTCAGGAGACCCAGTACTTC; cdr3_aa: CASNPRGEVQETQYF
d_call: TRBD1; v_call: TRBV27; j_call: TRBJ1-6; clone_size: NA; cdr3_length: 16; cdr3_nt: TGTGCCAGCAGTTGGAAGCCGGGACAGACTTTTTCACCCCTCCACTTT; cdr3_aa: CASSWKPGQTFSPLHF
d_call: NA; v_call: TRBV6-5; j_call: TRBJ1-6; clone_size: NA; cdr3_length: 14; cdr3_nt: TGTGCCAGCAGTTACTCAGGGGATAATTCACCCCTCCACTTT; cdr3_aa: CASSYSGDNSPLHF
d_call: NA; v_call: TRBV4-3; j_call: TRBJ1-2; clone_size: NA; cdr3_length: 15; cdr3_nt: TGCGCCAGCAGCCAAGATCTAAGGGATCTGTATGGCTACACCTTC; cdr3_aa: CASSQDLRDLYGYTF